These 10 T cell receptor beta chains were all obtained from the same sample, sequenced in a study of cytomegalovirus exposure and HLA in healthy donors. Assay: immunoSEQ multiplex PCR; the TCRdb copy retains only in-frame clones and omits some. Here the sample spans 100,000 to 150,000 clones, 85% to 90% being singletons. The sample taken for sequencing was PBMCs. The receptors come from a man aged 25-40 years in good health and CMV-seronegative.

The chain is built from TRBV14 and TRBJ1-2; D gene uncertain. Germline CDR1 reads SGHDN; CDR2 reads FVKESK. The CDR3 has 14 residues. Trimming removed 0 bases at V and 4 bases at J, with 9 bases between. CDR3 nucleotide sequence: TGTGCCAGCAGCCAAGATCCGGAGCTCTATGGCTACACCTTC. Residues: CASSQDPELYGYTF.

V gene TRBV9 combines with J gene TRBJ2-1; tentatively, D is TRBD2 (6 bases). V dropped 4 bases and J dropped 6 bases, with 20 bases sitting between them. This CDR3 has 16 amino acids. Germline lookup yields CDR1 SGDLS and CDR2 YYNGEE. The CDR3 nucleotides read TGTGCCAGCAGCTTAACTCCCCGACTAGTTGGCAATGAGCAGTTCTTC. Translation gives CASSLTPRLVGNEQFF. Together with reference TRBV9 and TRBJ2-1, the CDR3 gives the full variable domain: DSGVTQTPKHLITATGQRVTLRCSPRSGDLSVYWYQQSLDQGLQFLIQYYNGEERAKGNILERFSAQQFPDLHSELNLSSLELGDSALYFCASSLTPRLVGNEQFFGPGTRLTVL.

In its sample, this clone was seen once. The chain couples TRBV5-1 to TRBJ2-2; 7 bases match TRBD1. This CDR3 spans 16 amino acids. After removal of 0 bases from V and 6 bases from J, the junction contained 8 bases not matched to a gene. Germline V gene data show CDR1 as SGHRS and CDR2 as YFSETQ. The CDR3 DNA follows: TGCGCCAGCAGCTTGGGTGACAGGGAAGGGGCCGGGGAGCTGTTTTTT. This codes for CASSLGDREGAGELFF. Looking up the rest from reference TRBV5-1 and TRBJ2-2 gives the full variable domain: KAGVTQTPRYLIKTRGQQVTLSCSPISGHRSVSWYQQTPGQGLQFLFEYFSETQRNKGNFPGRFSGRQFSNSRSEMNVSTLELGDSALYLCASSLGDREGAGELFFGEGSRLTVL.

V gene TRBV14 combines with J gene TRBJ2-7; D is unresolved. Between the trimmed V and J ends, which lost 1 base and 7 bases, there was a span of 11 bases. The CDR3 length is 13 residues. Germline-derived CDR1 and CDR2 are SGHDN and FVKESK. This chain's CDR3 is CASSQGSAGEQYF. The CDR3 DNA reads as TGTGCCAGCAGCCAAGGATCCGCCGGTGAGCAGTACTTC.

The CDR3 loop is CASSHDRDSRAYEQYF. CDR3 nucleotides: TGCGCCAGCAGCCACGACCGGGACTCTCGAGCCTACGAGCAGTACTTC. The chain links TRBV4-3 to TRBJ2-7, with D tentatively TRBD2 (6 bases). CDR3 length: 16 amino acids. Germline CDR1 reads LGHNA; CDR2 reads YSLEER. Trimming pared 3 bases from V and 2 bases from J, leaving 17 bases between.

The chain joins TRBV7-2 to TRBJ2-7; D is possibly TRBD2 (6 bases). Germline assignment: CDR1 SGHTA and CDR2 FQGNSA. The CDR3 totals 15 residues. V was cut by 1 base and J by 3 bases, with 13 bases left in between. CDR3 sequence: CASSLGRTINYEQYF. Written as DNA, the CDR3 is TGTGCCAGCAGCTTAGGTAGGACTATTAACTACGAGCAGTACTTC.

This clone was counted between two and nine times. The rearrangement uses TRBV5-6 and TRBJ1-1; no firm D call. CDR1 is SGHDT and CDR2 is YYEEEE in the germline V gene. CDR3 length equals 12 residues. V gave up 4 bases and J gave up 1 base, with 5 bases separating them. The DNA of the CDR3 is TGTGCCAGCAGCAGGAGGAACACTGAAGCTTTCTTT. As protein: CASSRRNTEAFF.

The gene calls are TRBV4-1 and TRBJ2-7; D not resolved. V shed 0 bases and J shed 2 bases, with 8 bases lying between them. The CDR3 is made up of 14 amino acids. Germline V gene lookup returns CDR1 MGHRA and CDR2 YSYEKL. The CDR3 here is CASSQDRVPYEQYF. The CDR3 nucleotides are TGCGCCAGCAGCCAAGATCGGGTACCCTACGAGCAGTACTTC.

V usage is TRBV10-1 and J usage is TRBJ2-7, with D unresolved. Germline loops: CDR1 WNHNN, CDR2 SYGVQD (reference sequence). CDR3 size: 12 residues. V was pared by 1 base and J by 6 bases, with 7 bases between. CDR3: CASSELRGEQYF. Written as DNA, the CDR3 is TGCGCCAGCAGTGAGTTGAGAGGCGAGCAGTACTTC.

The chain is built from TRBV13 and TRBJ2-1; 8 bases agree with TRBD2. J lost 3 bases, V lost 5 bases, and 9 bases had no gene match. The CDR3 is 16 amino acids. Per germline, CDR1 PRHDT and CDR2 FYEKMQ (reference sequence). CDR3 DNA: TGTGCCAGCAGCCTCCTAGGCGGGAGGAACTACAATGAGCAGTTCTTC. Protein sequence: CASSLLGGRNYNEQFF.